This T cell receptor (beta chain) was sequenced for a study of metastatic and nonmetastatic thyroid tumors. Study-wide points: Malignant tumors reportedly showed significantly higher TCR beta diversity than benign nodules in both blood and tumor.

Per germline, CDR1 MNHNS and CDR2 SASEGT. This CDR3 contains 16 residues. J gave up 3 bases and V 2 bases, and 6 bases lay outside the gene matches. Patients had received no treatment of any kind before thyroid surgery. As handled by the study authors: The study took CDR3 differences across clinicopathological groups and made a distant-metastasis classifier for papillary thyroid cancer from them. Using MiXCR, TCRdb reanalyzed the PCR reads. The V and J calls shown here were made by TCRdb, not taken from the authors' results. The data contain some 22,000 clones, around a fifth of them singletons. To note about this clone: Its antigen remains unidentified.

The sequenced material came from tumor tissue. This chain connects TRBV6-1 to TRBJ1-4; TRBD1 agrees at 7 bases. The TCR originated in a female donor with papillary thyroid cancer or a benign thyroid nodule (not recorded which). Some clones in this sample may be carry-over from other donors' samples. DNA for the CDR3: TGTGCCAGCAGTGAATTCAGGGGGAGCGCTAATGAAAAACTGTTTTTT. Amino acid sequence: CASSEFRGSANEKLFF.